This T cell receptor (beta chain) was found in a study of regulatory T cells in long-lasting Graves disease. Overall study findings and caveats: When disease was persistent, TRBV28, TRBJ1-2 and TRBJ2-5 were the favored segments. A greater number of public clonotypes (roughly 2,700) was shared by persistent patients than by new patients (about 960).

Arm-PCR of CDR3 regions and iRepertoire HTBI primers were the basis on which TCR beta libraries were built. TCRdb redid the calling of the multiplex PCR reads with MiXCR, one entry per CDR3 protein. The sample lists roughly 500,000 distinct CDR3 sequences, approximately 13% occurring once. The V gene's germline CDR1 is DFQATT and CDR2 SNEGSKA (reference sequence). The CDR3 loop spans 15 amino acids. V was clipped by 3 bases and J by 4 bases; unmatched bases: 6. This clonotype showed up many times. Its specificity is not known. Time point reported: newly diagnosed GD, antithyroid drugs for less than 3 months. RNA extracted from PBMCs served as the sequencing template. Patients of an endocrinology department in Xi'an, China, were included. The same sample was also studied in work on T cells in Graves' hyperthyroidism and ophthalmopathy. That study adds: TCR CDR3 regions were first amplified by RT-PCR with HTBI primers.

The chain carries TRBV20-1 and TRBJ2-2, with 9 nucleotides matching TRBD2. This TCR derives from a young man with Graves disease. This specimen was peripheral blood mononuclear cells (PBMCs), taken at new diagnosis, from a patient treated with antithyroid drugs. CDR3 amino acids: CSASPLLAGTGELFF. In DNA, the CDR3 is TGCAGTGCTAGTCCGTTACTAGCGGGCACCGGGGAGCTGTTTTTT.